This T cell receptor beta chain was sequenced during a study of cytomegalovirus exposure and HLA in healthy donors. Whole-study results and caveats: Equally common other TCR beta chains were less clonally expanded than HLA-associated ones, a later analysis found. The study found most TCR sequences rare, yet found some public TCRs in many donors. In most subjects, TCR beta sequences reportedly gave accurate predictions of HLA-A and HLA-B alleles. What was likely a sequencing artifact was a cluster of highly shared sequence variants.

In the PCR, 60 Vbeta and 13 Jbeta primers were used. Measured with immunoSEQ multiplex PCR; TCRdb has only the in-frame clones, and not every one. Of approximately 260,000 clones in the sample, approximately 91% were seen once. The CDR3 is made up of 13 amino acids. CDR1 GTSNPN and CDR2 SVGIG come from the germline V gene (reference sequence). V lost 6 bases and J 2 bases, leaving 12 bases between the germline ends. As regards this clone: Antigen unknown.

The chain combines TRBV30 with TRBJ2-3, with D hard to call. The sequenced sample consisted of PBMCs. The source of this sequence is a girl aged 2 to 9 in good health and CMV-seronegative. CDR3 sequence (DNA): TGTGCCTGTCAAAACTTCAACACAGATACGCAGTATTTT. This codes for CACQNFNTDTQYF.